This T cell receptor (beta chain) was recorded in a study of T cell clones after liver transplantation. Germline CDR1 and CDR2: SGHVS and FNYEAQ. Trimming shortened V by 7 bases and J by 5 bases, and 17 bases separated the two germline ends. This CDR3 is 14 amino acids long. Libraries were prepared by immunoSEQ multiplex PCR; TCRdb keeps only in-frame clonotypes and omits some of them. This table holds tens of thousands of clones, about 82% found once. This TCR was recovered from a human patient who received a liver transplant. Some of the T cells might come from the graft donor. The chain is built from TRBV7-6 and TRBJ1-1; D perhaps matches TRBD1 (6 bases). The material sequenced was CD4+ T cells from blood, taken 45 to 46 months after liver transplant. In DNA, the CDR3 is TGTGCCAGCACCCCTTGGGGGGGCAGGACTGAAGCTTTCTTT. Protein: CASTPWGGRTEAFF.